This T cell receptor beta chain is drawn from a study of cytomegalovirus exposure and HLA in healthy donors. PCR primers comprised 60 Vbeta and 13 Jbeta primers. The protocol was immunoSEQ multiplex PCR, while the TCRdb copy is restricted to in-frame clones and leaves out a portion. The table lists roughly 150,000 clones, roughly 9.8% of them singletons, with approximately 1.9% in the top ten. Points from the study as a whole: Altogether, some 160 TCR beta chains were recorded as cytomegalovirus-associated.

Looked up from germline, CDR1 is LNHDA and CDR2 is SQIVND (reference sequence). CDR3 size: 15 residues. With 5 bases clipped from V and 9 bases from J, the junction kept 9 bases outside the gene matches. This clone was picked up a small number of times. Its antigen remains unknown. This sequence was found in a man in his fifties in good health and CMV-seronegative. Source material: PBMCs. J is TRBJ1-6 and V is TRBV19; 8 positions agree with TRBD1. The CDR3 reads CASSVDRDNSSPLHF. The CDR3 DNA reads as TGTGCCAGTAGTGTGGACAGGGATAACAGTTCACCCCTCCACTTT.